This T cell receptor (beta chain) appears in the sequencing data of a study of technical replicates of blood from a few donors. The method was immunoSEQ multiplex PCR; TCRdb's version includes in-frame clones alone and lacks a portion of them. The table has about 76,000 clones, roughly nine tenths seen once; the top ten hold approximately 0.25%. The sequenced sample was T cells isolated from PBMCs. The receptor's source is a human donor in good health.

The CDR3 region is CASSEAGPLNYHSGANVLTF. As DNA, the CDR3 is TGTGCCAGCAGTGAAGCGGGGCCCCTCAATTACCACTCTGGGGCCAACGTCCTGACTTTC. The rearrangement joins TRBV6-1 to TRBJ2-6, with a weak D call TRBD1 (5 bases). Germline values: CDR1 MNHNS, CDR2 SASEGT. The CDR3 sequence is 20 residues long. Trimming left V 0 bases short and J 0 bases short, with 18 bases between.